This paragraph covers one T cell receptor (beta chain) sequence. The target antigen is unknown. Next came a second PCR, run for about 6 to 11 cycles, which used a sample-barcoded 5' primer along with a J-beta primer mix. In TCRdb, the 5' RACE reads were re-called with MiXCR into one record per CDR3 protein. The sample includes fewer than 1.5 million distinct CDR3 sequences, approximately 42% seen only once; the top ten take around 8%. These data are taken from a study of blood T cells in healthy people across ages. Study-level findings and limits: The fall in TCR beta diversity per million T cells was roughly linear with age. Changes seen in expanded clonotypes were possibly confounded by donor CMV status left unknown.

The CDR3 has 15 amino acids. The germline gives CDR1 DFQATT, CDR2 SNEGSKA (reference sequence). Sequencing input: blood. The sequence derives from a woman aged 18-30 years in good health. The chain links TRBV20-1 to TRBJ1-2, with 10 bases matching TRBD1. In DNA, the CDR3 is TGCATCCCCCAAGGGACAGGGGATTTTCTTGGAGGCTACACCTTC. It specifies CIPQGTGDFLGGYTF.